These 29 T cell receptor beta chains came from one sample sequenced in a study of T-cell memory formation after mild COVID-19. Via MiXCR, TCRdb re-called the 5' RACE reads, giving one row per CDR3 protein. The table records about 320,000 distinct CDR3 sequences, roughly an eighth of them present only once. The sample consisted of PBMCs or a T cell subset sorted from them (not recorded which). These receptor sequences come from a young man who had mild COVID-19 (a few samples of this study predate the infection). Cell type and time point are not known.

This sequence joins TRBV20-1 and TRBJ1-6; 10 positions agree with TRBD1. The CDR3 consists of 16 residues. In germline, CDR1 is DFQATT, CDR2 SNEGSKA (reference sequence). Trimming removed 2 bases from V and 9 bases from J; junction bases left unmatched: 10. CDR3 in amino acids: CSARLFGQGVGSPLHF. CDR3 in DNA: TGCAGTGCTAGATTATTCGGACAGGGGGTCGGTTCACCCCTCCACTTT.

The V and J genes are TRBV7-3 and TRBJ2-3; D gene ambiguous. CDR1 and CDR2 from the germline V gene are SGHTA and FQGTGA. This CDR3 has 15 residues. Between the trimmed V and J ends, which lost 0 bases and 6 bases, there was a span of 13 bases. CDR3 in amino acids: CASSLTGLWMDTQYF. DNA for the CDR3: TGTGCCAGCAGCTTAACGGGTTTGTGGATGGATACGCAGTATTTT.

In this sample, this clonotype turned up many times. V is TRBV3-1 and J is TRBJ2-6; D might be TRBD2 (6 bases). V lost 3 bases and J lost 2, with 11 bases in between. The CDR3 is made up of 16 amino acids. Germline assignment: CDR1 LGHDT and CDR2 YNNKEL (reference sequence). The CDR3 protein is CASSQGGTPGANVLTF. The CDR3 DNA sequence: TGTGCCAGCAGCCAGGGCGGGACGCCTGGGGCCAACGTCCTGACTTTC.

This clonotype was counted between two and nine times. The rearrangement links TRBV11-2 to TRBJ2-1; 9 positions match TRBD1. This CDR3 comprises 15 residues. The J segment lost 8 bases and the V segment lost 5 bases, leaving 10 bases of the junction unmatched. Germline assignment: CDR1 SGHAT and CDR2 FQNNGV. The CDR3 sequence is CASSARGQGGYEQFF. In nucleotides, the CDR3 is TGTGCCAGCAGCGCCCGGGGACAGGGAGGTTATGAGCAGTTCTTC.

This clonotype was counted ten times or more. The rearrangement joins TRBV6-2 or TRBV6-3 to TRBJ1-5; D not certain. Germline lookup yields CDR1 MNHEY and CDR2 SVGEGT. This CDR3 has 15 amino acids. The V end was cut by 4 bases, the J end by 0 bases, with 10 bases between. This CDR3 reads CASSSISYSNQPQHF. As DNA, the CDR3 is TGTGCCAGCAGTTCAATTTCTTATAGCAATCAGCCCCAGCATTTT.

This clonotype was observed a few times. The chain employs TRBV12-3 or TRBV12-4 and TRBJ1-1; 11 positions agree with TRBD1. This CDR3 has 14 residues. Germline trimming cut 0 bases from V and 9 bases from J; bases unmatched to any gene: 3. The CDR3 spells CASSLAGQGVKAFF. CDR3 coding DNA: TGTGCCAGCAGTTTAGCGGGACAGGGGGTTAAAGCTTTCTTT.

This sequence joins TRBV4-3 and TRBJ2-5; 14 nucleotides match TRBD2. The CDR3 runs to 17 residues. V shed 3 bases and J 4 bases; nucleotides not matched to a gene: 7. Germline V gene sequence: CDR1 LGHNA, CDR2 YSLEER. CDR3 nucleotides: TGCGCCAGCAGCCACGGACTAGCGGGGGGTTCGCGAGAGACCCAGTACTTC. This gives the protein CASSHGLAGGSRETQYF.

The sample holds a few counts of this clonotype. The chain links TRBV5-1 to TRBJ2-5; 9 nucleotides line up with TRBD2. The V and J ends lost 0 bases and 5 bases, in that order; junction bases with no gene match: 5. The CDR3 has 15 amino acids. In germline, CDR1 is SGHRS, CDR2 YFSETQ. The CDR3 DNA sequence: TGCGCCAGCAGCTTGGCAGCGGGGGGCCTGGAGACCCAGTACTTC. Its protein product is CASSLAAGGLETQYF.

This clonotype was detected only a few times. V is TRBV4-1 and J is TRBJ1-4, with D hard to call. Germline lookup yields CDR1 MGHRA and CDR2 YSYEKL. The CDR3 runs to 16 residues. V gave up 4 bases and J gave up 5 bases, with 17 bases separating them. The CDR3 DNA is TGCGCCAGCAGCCGTGGACCGGTAGGAAGCAATGAAAAACTGTTTTTT. Its translation is CASSRGPVGSNEKLFF.

V is TRBV6-1 and J is TRBJ2-7; D perhaps matches TRBD2 (5 bases). There are 15 residues in the CDR3. V lost 7 bases and J 1 base, leaving 17 bases between the germline ends. Germline CDR1 and CDR2: MNHNS and SASEGT. The chain's CDR3 is CASTPGWGSSYEQYV. CDR3 DNA sequence: TGTGCCAGCACGCCGGGGTGGGGATCGTCCTACGAGCAGTACGTC.

This clonotype has just a few counts. This rearrangement joins TRBV9 to TRBJ2-7, with no clear D. CDR1 is SGDLS and CDR2 is YYNGEE in the germline V gene. The CDR3 is made up of 14 amino acids. V was pared by 4 bases and J by 0 bases, with 11 bases between. The CDR3, as DNA: TGTGCCAGCAGCACGGACCCCATCTCCTACGAGCAGTACTTC. Translated: CASSTDPISYEQYF.

The CDR3 coding sequence is TGCGCCAGCAGCCTGGATAGCGTGGCTCGAGATACGCAGTATTTT. Amino acids: CASSLDSVARDTQYF. The genes are TRBV5-1 and TRBJ2-3, with D possibly being TRBD2 (5 bases). Germline V lookup: CDR1 SGHRS, CDR2 YFSETQ. V shed 4 bases and J shed 5 bases, with 17 bases lying between them. The CDR3 sequence is 15 residues long.

This clonotype was seen more than once but under ten times. This chain connects TRBV4-3 to TRBJ1-6; D gene unclear. The germline gives CDR1 LGHNA, CDR2 YSLEER. The CDR3 spans 13 residues. V dropped 0 bases and J dropped 12 bases, with 9 bases sitting between them. The CDR3 protein is CASSQDRVRPLHF. CDR3 in DNA: TGCGCCAGCAGCCAAGATAGAGTACGACCCCTCCACTTT.

This chain links TRBV6-5 with TRBJ2-3; possible D gene TRBD2, 5 bases. CDR3 length: 16 amino acids. Germline V CDR1 and CDR2: MNHEY, SVGAGI. The V gene lost 4 bases and the J gene lost 4 bases, with 18 bases spanning the gap. The CDR3 bases are TGTGCCAGCAGTTTTACTTGGGCGGAGGCCGCAGATACGCAGTATTTT. It specifies CASSFTWAEAADTQYF.

The chain recombines TRBV5-5 with TRBJ2-1; TRBD2 is a possible D gene (6 bases). V was cut by 3 bases and J by 8 bases, with 18 bases left in between. The CDR3 loop spans 15 amino acids. Germline V gene lookup returns CDR1 SGHKS and CDR2 YYEKEE (reference sequence). The CDR3 nucleotides read TGTGCCAGCAGCTCCCGGGCCTCAACGGGGGATGAGCAGTTCTTC. Translated: CASSSRASTGDEQFF.

V is TRBV7-9 and J is TRBJ2-5, with D unresolved. CDR3 length: 13 amino acids. Per germline, CDR1 SEHNR and CDR2 FQNEAQ (reference sequence). The V gene lost 3 bases and the J gene lost 5 bases, with 10 bases spanning the gap. The CDR3 spells CASSFPLGETQYF. CDR3 nucleotide sequence: TGTGCCAGCAGCTTTCCCCTCGGGGAGACCCAGTACTTC. The full variable domain, in which reference TRBV7-9 and TRBJ2-5 provide the parts outside the CDR3, is DTGVSQNPRHKITKRGQNVTFRCDPISEHNRLYWYRQTLGQGPEFLTYFQNEAQLEKSRLLSDRFSAERPKGSFSTLEIQRTEQGDSAMYLCASSFPLGETQYFGPGTRLLVL.

In this sample, this clonotype turned up a few times. The chain couples TRBV2 to TRBJ2-1; 10 bases match TRBD2. From germline, CDR1 is SNHLY and CDR2 FYNNEI. The CDR3 contains 15 residues. V was pared by 4 bases and J by 6 bases, with 6 bases of the junction left unmatched. The CDR3 region has the DNA TGTGCCAGCAGTGCCGGACTAGCGGCTCTCAATGAGCAGTTCTTC. It encodes CASSAGLAALNEQFF.

The chain employs TRBV10-3 and TRBJ2-3; 9 bases line up with TRBD1. Germline assignment: CDR1 ENHRY and CDR2 SYGVKD. Trimming took 3 bases from V and 5 from J; bases not matched to a gene: 6. The CDR3 covers 15 residues. CDR3 bases: TGTGCCATCAGTGATCAAGACAGGGGGGTAGATACGCAGTATTTT. Translated: CAISDQDRGVDTQYF.

The V call is TRBV4-1, the J call TRBJ1-5; 7 bases are shared with TRBD1. Germline V gene data show CDR1 as MGHRA and CDR2 as YSYEKL. V shed 5 bases, J shed 5 bases, and the junction held 6 bases outside the gene matches. The CDR3 is 14 residues long. The CDR3 nucleotides are TGCGCCAGCAGCGAGAGACAGGGCCATCAGCCCCAGCATTTT. It encodes CASSERQGHQPQHF.

Ten or more counts support this clonotype. The chain links TRBV27 to TRBJ1-5, with no clear D. V was pared by 2 bases and J by 8 bases, with 10 bases between. CDR3 length: 13 amino acids. Germline values: CDR1 MNHEY, CDR2 SMNVEV (reference sequence). The CDR3 sequence: CASSLGVPEPQHF. The CDR3 coding sequence is TGTGCCAGCAGTTTAGGTGTTCCAGAGCCCCAGCATTTT.

This clonotype was counted only a few times. The gene calls are TRBV9 and TRBJ2-3; TRBD2 is a possible D gene (5 bases). Germline CDR1 is SGDLS and CDR2 is YYNGEE. The CDR3 length is 15 residues. V lost 0 bases to trimming and J lost 0 bases, with 8 bases between them. This chain's CDR3 is CASSVAAASTDTQYF. CDR3 sequence (DNA): TGTGCCAGCAGCGTAGCAGCGGCTAGCACAGATACGCAGTATTTT.

The chain uses TRBV10-3 and TRBJ1-2; 11 bases agree with TRBD1. In germline, CDR1 is ENHRY, CDR2 SYGVKD. The V and J ends lost 4 bases and 2 bases, in that order; junction bases with no gene match: 3. This CDR3 comprises 15 residues. CDR3 in amino acids: CAISGTGGRNYGYTF. The CDR3 DNA reads TGTGCCATCAGTGGGACAGGGGGCAGAAACTATGGCTACACCTTC.

The chain joins TRBV7-2 to TRBJ1-5; no reliable D call. The CDR3 contains 15 residues. With 0 bases removed from V and 8 bases from J, the gap between germline ends came to 14 bases. Looked up from germline, CDR1 is SGHTA and CDR2 is FQGNSA. CDR3 region: CASSLAWEREKPQHF. The CDR3 coding sequence is TGTGCCAGCAGCTTAGCCTGGGAGAGGGAGAAGCCCCAGCATTTT.

The CDR3 spells CASRWSYNSPLHF. CDR3 in DNA: TGTGCCAGCAGGTGGTCCTATAATTCACCCCTCCACTTT. The chain employs TRBV6-1 and TRBJ1-6; D gene unclear. Germline V CDR1 and CDR2: MNHNS, SASEGT. This CDR3 spans 13 amino acids. Trimming took 6 bases from V and 1 from J, leaving 4 bases between them.

This clonotype was counted between two and nine times. The chain is built from TRBV4-1 and TRBJ1-1, with a possible D match to TRBD1 (5 bases). The CDR3 runs to 12 residues. Germline V gene sequence: CDR1 MGHRA, CDR2 YSYEKL. The V end was cut by 4 bases, the J end by 8 bases, with 11 bases between. In nucleotides, the CDR3 is TGCGCCAGCAGCCGAAATGGGGGGGAAGCTTTCTTT. Amino acid sequence: CASSRNGGEAFF.

In its sample, this clonotype was seen a few times. The genes are TRBV5-1 and TRBJ1-6; TRBD1 aligns across 9 bases. V was clipped by 4 bases and J by 14 bases; unmatched bases: 13. The CDR3 spans 15 residues. The germline V gene encodes CDR1 SGHRS and CDR2 YFSETQ. The CDR3 DNA is TGCGCCAGCAGCAACTCGGGACAGGGCTCCGGGGCCCTCCACTTT. Amino acids: CASSNSGQGSGALHF.

This clonotype was detected a few times. The chain couples TRBV5-1 to TRBJ2-2, with 8 bases matching TRBD1. The germline V gene encodes CDR1 SGHRS and CDR2 YFSETQ. Trimming cost V 2 bases and J 5 bases; bases outside gene matches: 2. CDR3 length: 14 amino acids. The CDR3 loop reads CASSFQGATGELFF. Written as DNA, the CDR3 is TGCGCCAGCAGCTTCCAGGGGGCTACCGGGGAGCTGTTTTTT.

The gene calls are TRBV6-2 or TRBV6-3 and TRBJ2-1, with 8 nucleotides matching TRBD1. Trimming removed 7 bases from V and 7 bases from J; junction bases left unmatched: 12. The CDR3 totals 15 residues. Germline V gives CDR1 MNHEY, CDR2 SVGEGT. The CDR3 nucleotides are TGTGCCAGCAACGCAGGGGGCTCGGGTAGGAATGAGCAGTTCTTC. It translates to CASNAGGSGRNEQFF.

The rearrangement joins TRBV4-1 to TRBJ1-5; D unclear. This CDR3 spans 15 amino acids. CDR1 is MGHRA, CDR2 YSYEKL, per germline. Trimming took 4 bases from V and 3 from J, leaving 13 bases between them. Here the CDR3 reads CASSPGQSFNQPQHF. The CDR3 DNA follows: TGCGCCAGCAGCCCCGGGCAGTCCTTCAATCAGCCCCAGCATTTT.